This T cell receptor beta chain derives from a study of T cell changes during pregnancy in multiple sclerosis (dated by TCRdb to the late 2010s). Describing the broader study: The study looked at changes in the T cell repertoire across pregnancy in women with multiple sclerosis.

This clone was counted once. Its cognate antigen has yet to be identified. No quality values exist for individual bases; no much larger clone is one base distant. The method behind the library was the immunoSEQ multiplex PCR assay. TCRdb re-hosts the immuneACCESS table, in-frame sequences only. Its copies lack some clones; in the studies checked, an unresolved V gene accounts for under half of them, and the cause for the rest is not known. Across this sample there are some 64,000 clones, with more than 85% seen only once. Of the sample, roughly 2% falls within the top ten clones. CDR1 SGHDT and CDR2 YYEEEE are derived from the germline V gene. Deletion took 2 bases off V and 1 base off J, with a span of 10 bases between the germline ends. Reading from cysteine to phenylalanine, the CDR3 counts 16 amino acids. CDR3 DNA is the only sequence kept; it has 48 bases, read in frame from the first base.

In this chain, TRBV5-6 is recombined with TRBJ2-6; the D gene assignment is ambiguous. The receptor comes from a female donor with multiple sclerosis, enrolled in a pregnancy study. This material consisted of peripheral blood, taken in the first trimester of pregnancy. The DNA reads as follows: TGTGCCAGCAGCTTCCCTCCGGGTTCTGGGGCCAACGTCCTGACTTTC. Its protein is CASSFPPGSGANVLTF. When the CDR3 is completed using the reference TRBV5-6 and TRBJ2-6 genes on either side, the full variable domain is DAGVTQSPTHLIKTRGQQVTLRCSPKSGHDTVSWYQQALGQGPQFIFQYYEEEERQRGNFPDRFSGHQFPNYSSELNVNALLLGDSALYLCASSFPPGSGANVLTFGAGSRLTVL.